This T cell receptor (beta chain) was profiled in a study of blood T cell repertoires in COVID-19. On the study more broadly: Italy, Spain and the United States were the sources of the convalescent and acute COVID-19 samples.

How the authors handled the data: Amplification from reference gene primers served as the basis for estimated nucleated cell counts. This table comes from immunoSEQ multiplex PCR, and its TCRdb copy is limited to in-frame clones, with some not included. V and J calls and clone size come straight from that table; D and trimming were deduced from the DNA. The data show 150,000 or so clones, with roughly 86% seen just once and 12% to 15% held by the top ten. This clone occurred once. The germline CDR1 and CDR2 sequences are MGHDK and SYGVNS. Deletions cut 2 bases from V and 5 bases from J, with 15 bases between. The CDR3 runs 15 residues.

This chain connects TRBV25-1 to TRBJ2-5; D is perhaps TRBD1 (6 bases). Source material: peripheral blood. This sequence was found in a human donor with acute or convalescent COVID-19. The donor label of this sample is uncertain. DNA for the CDR3: TGTGCCAGCAGTGAAATGGGGGTAGACAGGGAGACCCAGTACTTC. Protein product: CASSEMGVDRETQYF.